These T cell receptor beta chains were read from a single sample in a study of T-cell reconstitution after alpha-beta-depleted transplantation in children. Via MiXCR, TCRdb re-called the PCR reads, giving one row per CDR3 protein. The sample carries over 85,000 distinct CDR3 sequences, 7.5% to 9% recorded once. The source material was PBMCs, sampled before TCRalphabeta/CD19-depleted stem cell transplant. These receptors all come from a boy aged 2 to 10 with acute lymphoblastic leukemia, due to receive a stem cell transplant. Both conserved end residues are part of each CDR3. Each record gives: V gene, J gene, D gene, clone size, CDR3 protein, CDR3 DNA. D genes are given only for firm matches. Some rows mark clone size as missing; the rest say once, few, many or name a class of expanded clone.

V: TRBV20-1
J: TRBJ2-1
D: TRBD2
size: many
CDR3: CSARAAGGGRNEQFF
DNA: TGCAGTGCTAGAGCTGCGGGGGGGGGCCGCAATGAGCAGTTCTTC

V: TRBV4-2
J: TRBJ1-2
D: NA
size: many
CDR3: CASSQDLGGGGLYGYTF
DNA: TGTGCCAGCAGCCAAGATCTGGGCGGGGGAGGGCTCTATGGCTACACCTTC

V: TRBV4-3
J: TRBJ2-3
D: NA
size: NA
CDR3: CASSQDGGGLFTDTQYF
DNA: TGCGCCAGCAGCCAAGATGGGGGGGGGCTCTTCACAGATACGCAGTATTTT

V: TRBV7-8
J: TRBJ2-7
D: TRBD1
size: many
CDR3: CASSRRPGQGSYEQYF
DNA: TGTGCCAGCAGCCGACGGCCGGGACAGGGGTCCTACGAGCAGTACTTC

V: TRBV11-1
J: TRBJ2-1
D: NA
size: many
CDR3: CASSAQGLNYNEQFF
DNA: TGTGCCAGCAGTGCCCAGGGGTTAAACTACAATGAGCAGTTCTTC

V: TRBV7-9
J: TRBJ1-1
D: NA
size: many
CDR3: CASSLTEAFF
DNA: TGTGCCAGCAGCTTGACTGAAGCTTTCTTT

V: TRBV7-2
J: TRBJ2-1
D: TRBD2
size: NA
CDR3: CASSIRTSGNSYNEQFF
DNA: TGTGCCAGCAGCATCCGGACTAGCGGCAATTCCTACAATGAGCAGTTCTTC

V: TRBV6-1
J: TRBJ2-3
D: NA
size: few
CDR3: CASSELSTRDF
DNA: TGTGCCAGCAGTGAATTAAGCACCCGGGATTTT

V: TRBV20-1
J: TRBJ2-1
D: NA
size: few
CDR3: CSARPPGEGPWSNEQFF
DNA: TGCAGTGCTAGACCTCCCGGGGAAGGGCCTTGGTCAAATGAGCAGTTCTTC

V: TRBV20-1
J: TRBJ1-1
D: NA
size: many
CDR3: CGKRPLGRDMNTEAFF
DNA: TGCGGAAAGAGACCCCTAGGTCGGGATATGAACACTGAAGCTTTCTTT

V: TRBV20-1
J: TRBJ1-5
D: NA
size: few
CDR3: CSVQAPWGPNSNQPQHF
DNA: TGCAGTGTCCAGGCCCCCTGGGGCCCCAATAGCAATCAGCCCCAGCATTTT

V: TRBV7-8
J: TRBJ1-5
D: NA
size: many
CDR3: CASSLGRSGSGQPQHF
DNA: TGTGCCAGCAGCTTAGGCCGGTCAGGGTCGGGCCAGCCCCAGCATTTT

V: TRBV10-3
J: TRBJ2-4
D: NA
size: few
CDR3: CAISDTGFKNIQYF
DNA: TGTGCCATCAGCGATACGGGATTCAAAAACATTCAGTACTTC

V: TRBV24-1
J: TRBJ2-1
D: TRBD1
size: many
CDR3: CATSDRFGAGGNEQFF
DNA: TGTGCCACCAGTGATAGATTTGGGGCAGGGGGCAATGAGCAGTTCTTC

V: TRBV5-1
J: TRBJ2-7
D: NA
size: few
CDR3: CASSSWGSGSSSYEQYF
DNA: TGCGCCAGCAGCTCCTGGGGTAGCGGTTCTAGCTCCTACGAGCAGTACTTC

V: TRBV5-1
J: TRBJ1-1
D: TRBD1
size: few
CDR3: CASSLAGQGMQAFF
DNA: TGCGCCAGCAGCTTGGCGGGACAGGGAATGCAAGCTTTCTTT

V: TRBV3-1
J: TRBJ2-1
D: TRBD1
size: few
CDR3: CASSQVRGRRDRDNNEQFF
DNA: TGTGCCAGCAGCCAAGTGCGTGGGAGAAGGGACAGGGATAACAATGAGCAGTTCTTC

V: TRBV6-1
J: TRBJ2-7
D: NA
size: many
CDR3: CASSEAAGSYEQYF
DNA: TGTGCCAGCAGTGAAGCGGCAGGGAGCTACGAGCAGTACTTC

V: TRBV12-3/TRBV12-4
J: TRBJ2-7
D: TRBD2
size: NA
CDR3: CASSSAGGLYEQYF
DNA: TGTGCCAGCAGTTCAGCGGGGGGGCTTTACGAGCAGTACTTC

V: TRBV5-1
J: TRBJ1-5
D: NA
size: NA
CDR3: CASSLAPGHDQPQHF
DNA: TGCGCCAGCAGCTTGGCCCCGGGTCACGATCAGCCCCAGCATTTT

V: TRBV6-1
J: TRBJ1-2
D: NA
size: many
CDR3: CASSDTGTGGYTF
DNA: TGTGCCAGCAGTGATACCGGGACTGGAGGCTACACCTTC

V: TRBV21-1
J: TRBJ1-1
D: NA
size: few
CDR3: CASSNTGHSNTEAFF
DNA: TGTGCCAGCAGCAATACGGGACACTCAAACACTGAAGCTTTCTTT

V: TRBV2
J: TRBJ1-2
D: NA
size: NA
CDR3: CASSDLGMDGYTF
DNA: TGTGCCAGCAGTGATTTGGGTATGGACGGCTACACCTTC

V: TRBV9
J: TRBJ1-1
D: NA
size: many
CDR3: CASSVHKSGRNTEAFF
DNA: TGTGCCAGCAGCGTTCACAAATCGGGGAGGAACACTGAAGCTTTCTTT

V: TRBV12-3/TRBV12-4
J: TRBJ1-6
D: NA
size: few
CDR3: CASRILSRDAREGNSPLHF
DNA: TGTGCCAGCCGAATCCTAAGCCGGGACGCCAGAGAGGGTAATTCACCCCTCCACTTT

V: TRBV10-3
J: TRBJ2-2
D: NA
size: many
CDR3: CAISLDTGELFF
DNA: TGTGCCATCAGTCTAGACACCGGGGAGCTGTTTTTT

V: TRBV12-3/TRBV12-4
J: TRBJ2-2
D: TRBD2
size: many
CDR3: CASGLAVFTNTGELFF
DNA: TGTGCCAGCGGACTAGCGGTGTTTACGAACACCGGGGAGCTGTTTTTT

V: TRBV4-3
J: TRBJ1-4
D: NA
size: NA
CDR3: CASSQAGTRNEKLFF
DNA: TGCGCCAGCAGCCAAGCCGGGACAAGAAATGAAAAACTGTTTTTT

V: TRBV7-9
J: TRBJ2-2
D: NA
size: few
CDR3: CASSLDPGNTGELFF
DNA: TGTGCCAGCAGCTTAGATCCCGGGAACACCGGGGAGCTGTTTTTT

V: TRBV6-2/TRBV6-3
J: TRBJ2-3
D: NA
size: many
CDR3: CASSQVQFTDTQYF
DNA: TGTGCCAGCAGTCAAGTCCAGTTCACAGATACGCAGTATTTT

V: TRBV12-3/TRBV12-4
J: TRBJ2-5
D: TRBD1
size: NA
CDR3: CASGPSALGGQGQETQYF
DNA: TGTGCCAGCGGCCCCTCGGCCTTGGGCGGACAGGGACAAGAGACCCAGTACTTC

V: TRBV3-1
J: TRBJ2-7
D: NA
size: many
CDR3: CASSQDMPYEQYF
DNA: TGTGCCAGCAGCCAAGATATGCCCTACGAGCAGTACTTC

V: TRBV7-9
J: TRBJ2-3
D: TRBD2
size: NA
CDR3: CASSSSGGYADTQYF
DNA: TGTGCCAGCAGTTCTAGCGGGGGATACGCAGATACGCAGTATTTT

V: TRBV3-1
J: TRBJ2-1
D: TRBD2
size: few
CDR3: CASSQGSGGYNEQFF
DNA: TGTGCCAGCAGCCAAGGTAGCGGGGGGTACAATGAGCAGTTCTTC

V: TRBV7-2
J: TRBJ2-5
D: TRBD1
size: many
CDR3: CASSLGGTAAETQYF
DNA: TGTGCCAGCAGCTTAGGGGGGACAGCAGCAGAGACCCAGTACTTC

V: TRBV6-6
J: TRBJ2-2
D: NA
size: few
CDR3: CAAYGTGELFF
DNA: TGTGCCGCATACGGTACCGGGGAGCTGTTTTTT

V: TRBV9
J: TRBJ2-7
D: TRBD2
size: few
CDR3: CASSKGPGRAYEQYF
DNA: TGTGCCAGCAGCAAGGGCCCAGGGAGGGCCTACGAGCAGTACTTC

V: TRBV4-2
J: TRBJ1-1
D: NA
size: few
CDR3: CASSQTELNTEAFF
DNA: TGTGCCAGCAGCCAAACAGAACTGAACACTGAAGCTTTCTTT

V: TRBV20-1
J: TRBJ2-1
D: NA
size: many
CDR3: CSATTARVYNEQFF
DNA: TGCAGTGCTACAACAGCCCGGGTGTACAATGAGCAGTTCTTC